These 21 T cell receptor beta chains were sequenced from one sample in a study of T cells after yellow fever vaccination. TCRdb passed the 5' RACE reads through MiXCR, listing each CDR3 protein once. The table has about 350,000 distinct CDR3 sequences, 7% to 10% seen once. The sample was PBMCs, taken approximately 40 days after the first yellow fever vaccination. The source of these receptors is a man between 18 and 29 years old who received the YFV17D yellow fever vaccine.

The genes are TRBV24-1 and TRBJ1-2, with a possible D match to TRBD1 (5 bases). Trimming shortened V by 3 bases and J by 1 base, and 8 bases separated the two germline ends. Per the germline V gene, CDR1 is KGHDR and CDR2 is SFDVKD. CDR3 length equals 14 residues. CDR3 sequence: CATSDRQRNYGYTF. CDR3 in DNA: TGTGCCACCAGTGATCGACAGCGTAACTATGGCTACACCTTC.

The rearrangement links TRBV4-1 to TRBJ2-2; 8 bases fit TRBD1. The CDR3 sequence is 19 residues long. V lost 0 bases to trimming and J lost 5 bases; unmatched junction nucleotides: 14. In germline, CDR1 is MGHRA, CDR2 YSYEKL. The CDR3 coding sequence is TGCGCCAGCAGCCAAGAAAGGTTGGGTGCAGGGGGCGGAACCGGGGAGCTGTTTTTT. Translation gives CASSQERLGAGGGTGELFF.

This clonotype was recorded a few times. The V call is TRBV20-1, the J call TRBJ1-5; unclear D gene. Trimming left V 2 bases short and J 3 bases short, with 8 bases between. Germline-derived CDR1 and CDR2 are DFQATT and SNEGSKA (reference sequence). This CDR3 comprises 13 residues. CDR3 amino acids: CSARPGLNQPQHF. CDR3 nucleotide sequence: TGCAGTGCTAGACCAGGACTCAATCAGCCCCAGCATTTT.

There are a few counts of this clonotype. The rearrangement uses TRBV4-3 and TRBJ2-7; 13 bases map to TRBD2. Losses at the gene ends were 1 base for V and 3 bases for J; bases not matched to a gene: 0. CDR1 is LGHNA and CDR2 is YSLEER in the germline V gene. The CDR3 is 15 amino acids. CDR3 loop: CASSQGTSGGYEQYF. The CDR3 bases are TGCGCCAGCAGCCAAGGGACTAGCGGGGGCTACGAGCAGTACTTC.

This clonotype showed up just a few times. The junction differs from germline at one of its ends, possibly a read error. The gene calls are TRBV7-2 and TRBJ1-1; the D gene is possibly TRBD1 (5 bases). CDR3 length equals 12 residues. Germline V CDR1 and CDR2: SGHTA, FQGNSA. CDR3 residues: CASSFTGLRVIF. The CDR3, as DNA: TGTGCCAGCAGCTTCACAGGCTTGCGGGTAATCTTT.

This clonotype turned up a few times. The gene calls are TRBV11-2 and TRBJ2-1, with TRBD2 matching over 11 bases. The CDR3 length is 19 residues. Germline V gene sequence: CDR1 SGHAT, CDR2 FQNNGV. J was trimmed by 4 bases and V by 2 bases; bases with no gene match: 13. CDR3 bases: TGTGCCAGCAGCTTACTAGATCTCTCACTAGCGGGGGTTTACAATGAGCAGTTCTTC. It is translated as CASSLLDLSLAGVYNEQFF.

The chain links TRBV12-3 or TRBV12-4 to TRBJ1-1; D is perhaps TRBD1 (5 bases). The CDR3 is made up of 15 amino acids. V gave up 7 bases and J gave up 2 bases, with 17 bases separating them. CDR3 sequence: CASKPFTGVNTEAFF. CDR3 bases: TGTGCCAGCAAGCCCTTTACGGGGGTTAACACTGAAGCTTTCTTT.

The chain joins TRBV20-1 to TRBJ2-1, with TRBD1 matching over 7 bases. CDR3 length: 15 amino acids. Trimming took 1 base from V and 3 from J; bases not matched to a gene: 6. Germline CDR1 reads DFQATT; CDR2 reads SNEGSKA (reference sequence). In DNA, the CDR3 is TGCAGTGCTAGAGGTGACGGACAGGACTACAATGAGCAGTTCTTC. It is translated as CSARGDGQDYNEQFF.

At least ten counts were recorded for this clonotype. The chain joins TRBV27 to TRBJ2-5; TRBD1 agrees at 12 bases. The length of the CDR3 is 15 residues. V lost 4 bases and J lost 5; bases outside the gene matches: 5. CDR1 is MNHEY, CDR2 SMNVEV, per germline (reference sequence). CDR3 sequence (DNA): TGTGCCAGCAGTTCGGGGACAGGGGGCGTGGAGACCCAGTACTTC. Protein sequence: CASSSGTGGVETQYF.

This clonotype has a handful of counts. V gene TRBV11-2 combines with J gene TRBJ2-7; D gene ambiguous. CDR1 is SGHAT, CDR2 FQNNGV, per germline. Trimming shortened V by 7 bases and J by 5 bases, and 18 bases separated the two germline ends. The CDR3 sequence is 14 residues long. DNA for the CDR3: TGTGCCAGCACGGATGAAGTCCGTCGAGACGAGCAGTACTTC. The encoded protein is CASTDEVRRDEQYF.

There are a few counts of this clonotype. V and J are TRBV4-1 and TRBJ1-2; D is possibly TRBD1 (5 bases). Per germline, CDR1 MGHRA and CDR2 YSYEKL. With 3 bases removed from V and 11 bases from J, the gap between germline ends came to 22 bases. This CDR3 region has 15 residues. DNA for the CDR3: TGCGCCAGCAGCCAGGCTCTCAGGGAGGGGAGGCGATACACCTTC. This encodes CASSQALREGRRYTF.

The table lists this clonotype with many counts. The chain recombines TRBV18 with TRBJ2-2, with D tentatively TRBD2 (6 bases). The germline gives CDR1 KGHSH, CDR2 LQKENI. The CDR3 sequence is 16 residues long. The ends were cut back, 3 bases at V and 2 bases at J, with 13 bases in the middle. CDR3 sequence: CASSPRGGANTGELFF. The CDR3 nucleotides read TGTGCCAGCTCACCGCGGGGTGGGGCCAACACCGGGGAGCTGTTTTTT.

This clonotype was picked up a small number of times. V usage is TRBV12-3 or TRBV12-4 and J usage is TRBJ2-4; D tentatively fits TRBD1 or TRBD2 (6 bases each). This CDR3 region has 14 residues. V dropped 7 bases and J dropped 3 bases, with 13 bases sitting between them. CDR3 protein: CASTKGGVKNIQYF. The CDR3, as DNA: TGTGCCAGCACCAAGGGGGGCGTCAAAAACATTCAGTACTTC.

This clonotype was picked up a small number of times. The chain carries TRBV3-1 and TRBJ2-1; D unresolved. The V end lost 4 bases, the J end lost 15 bases, and 16 bases lay between the germline ends. CDR1 and CDR2 (germline): LGHDT, YNNKEL (reference sequence). CDR3 length equals 12 residues. The CDR3 loop reads CASSRVGLPPFF. The CDR3 region has the DNA TGTGCCAGCAGCCGCGTAGGCCTACCTCCGTTCTTC.

The V call is TRBV4-2, the J call TRBJ2-3, with D perhaps matching TRBD1 (5 bases). Germline lookup yields CDR1 LGHNA and CDR2 YNFKEQ. V shed 1 base and J shed 4 bases, with 12 bases lying between them. The CDR3 is 15 residues long. CDR3 bases: TGTGCCAGCAGCCAAGGGGTCAGGGTGGCAGATACGCAGTATTTT. This gives the protein CASSQGVRVADTQYF.

The table lists this clonotype with a few counts. The chain is built from TRBV20-1 and TRBJ1-1; D ambiguous. The germline CDR1 and CDR2 sequences are DFQATT and SNEGSKA (reference sequence). This CDR3 has 14 residues. V was trimmed by 0 bases and J by 1 base, leaving 9 bases between them. CDR3: CSAREGGGNTEAFF. The CDR3 DNA is TGCAGTGCTAGAGAGGGTGGAGGGAACACTGAAGCTTTCTTT.

This clonotype was counted only a few times. The chain uses TRBV20-1 and TRBJ2-1; TRBD2 matches at 9 bases. The CDR3 sequence is 14 residues long. The germline CDR1 and CDR2 sequences are DFQATT and SNEGSKA (reference sequence). J lost 6 bases, V lost 5 bases, and 8 bases had no gene match. The CDR3 reads CSARRGGRSNEQFF. The CDR3 nucleotides are TGCAGTGCTCGGCGGGGGGGGCGAAGCAATGAGCAGTTCTTC.

The J gene is TRBJ1-6, the V gene TRBV4-3; no firm D call. Germline CDR1 LGHNA, CDR2 YSLEER. This CDR3 is 17 amino acids long. Trimming pared 0 bases from V and 7 bases from J, leaving 16 bases between. As DNA, the CDR3 is TGCGCCAGCAGCCAAGATAGGCACGGAGCCACCAATTCACCCCTCCACTTT. Its protein product is CASSQDRHGATNSPLHF.

The chain recombines TRBV5-1 with TRBJ2-1, with a possible D match to TRBD1 (6 bases). There are 14 residues in the CDR3. Germline assignment: CDR1 SGHRS and CDR2 YFSETQ. The V end was cut by 3 bases, the J end by 6 bases, with 13 bases between. The CDR3 bases are TGCGCCAGCAGCTCCATTGAACAGGGCAATGAGCAGTTCTTC. Its protein is CASSSIEQGNEQFF.

This CDR3 is CASSGRTSGGTDTQYF. The CDR3 bases are TGTGCCAGCAGTGGGAGGACTAGCGGGGGCACAGATACGCAGTATTTT. The chain links TRBV27 to TRBJ2-3; TRBD2 matches 12 bases. The CDR3 sequence is 16 residues long. Trimming at V came to 5 bases and at J to 1 base, leaving 4 bases not matched to a gene. Per the germline V gene, CDR1 is MNHEY and CDR2 is SMNVEV (reference sequence).

The V gene is TRBV20-1, the J gene TRBJ2-1; unclear D gene. There are 17 residues in the CDR3. The ends were cut back, 0 bases at V and 3 bases at J, with 18 bases in the middle. CDR1 and CDR2 from the germline V gene are DFQATT and SNEGSKA (reference sequence). DNA for the CDR3: TGCAGTGCTAGAGATCGCCGGAACACGATGAACTACAATGAGCAGTTCTTC. Its translation is CSARDRRNTMNYNEQFF.